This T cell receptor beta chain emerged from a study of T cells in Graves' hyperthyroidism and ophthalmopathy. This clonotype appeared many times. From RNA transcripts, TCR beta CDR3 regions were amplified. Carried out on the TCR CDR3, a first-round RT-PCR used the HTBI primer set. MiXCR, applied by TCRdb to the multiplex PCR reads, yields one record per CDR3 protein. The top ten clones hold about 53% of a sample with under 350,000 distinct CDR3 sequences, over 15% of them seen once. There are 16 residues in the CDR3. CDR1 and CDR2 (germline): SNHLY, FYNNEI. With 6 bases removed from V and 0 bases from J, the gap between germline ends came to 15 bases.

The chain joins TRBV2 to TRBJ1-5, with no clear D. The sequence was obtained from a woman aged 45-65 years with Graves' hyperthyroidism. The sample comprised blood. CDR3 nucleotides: TGTGCCAGCAGGAACTATGGAGATTATAGCAATCAGCCCCAGCATTTT. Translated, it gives CASRNYGDYSNQPQHF.